Listed below are T cell receptor beta chains from one sample, sequenced in a study of T-cell memory formation after mild COVID-19. In TCRdb, the 5' RACE reads were re-called with MiXCR into one record per CDR3 protein. The sample gives around 320,000 distinct CDR3 sequences, 25% to 30% of which show up once; roughly 13% is in the top ten. Material for sequencing was PBMCs or a T cell subset sorted from them (not recorded which). The receptors here all came from an adult woman who had mild COVID-19 (a few samples of this study predate the infection). Cell type and time point are not known. CDR3s include the opening cysteine and the closing phenylalanine or tryptophan. A D gene is named only where the DNA matches it firmly. Size is stated for part of the rows, as once, few or many counts, or as a class when the clone is expanded.

V	D	size	J	CDR3	DNA
TRBV7-2	TRBD1	few	TRBJ1-4	CASSVQGAYEKLFF	TGTGCCAGCAGCGTACAGGGGGCGTATGAAAAACTGTTTTTT
TRBV13	.	few	TRBJ2-3	CASSPQPSTDTQYF	TGTGCCAGCAGCCCCCAGCCTAGCACAGATACGCAGTATTTT
TRBV7-9	.	few	TRBJ1-2	CASSVLTDRAYGYTF	TGTGCCAGCAGCGTCTTGACTGACCGAGCCTATGGCTACACCTTC
TRBV7-9	.	.	TRBJ2-3	CASSLTSGDTQYF	TGTGCCAGCAGCTTAACCAGTGGAGATACGCAGTATTTT
TRBV5-1	TRBD2	.	TRBJ2-1	CASDRTSGGPYNEQFF	TGCGCCAGCGATAGGACTAGCGGGGGACCCTACAATGAGCAGTTCTTC
TRBV18	.	few	TRBJ2-1	CASSPLTRDNEQFF	TGTGCCAGCTCACCGCTTACCAGGGACAATGAGCAGTTCTTC
TRBV6-6	TRBD1	.	TRBJ2-1	CASRLGQGEGEQFF	TGTGCCAGCAGGTTGGGACAGGGGGAAGGGGAGCAGTTCTTC
TRBV15	.	few	TRBJ2-7	CATSPWGPTYEQYF	TGTGCCACCAGCCCGTGGGGACCCACCTACGAGCAGTACTTC
TRBV6-6	.	.	TRBJ2-5	CASSYFGGSGETQYF	TGTGCCAGCAGTTATTTCGGGGGCTCAGGAGAGACCCAGTACTTC
TRBV4-3	.	few	TRBJ2-1	CASSQVGGALSYNEQFF	TGCGCCAGCAGCCAAGTTGGGGGGGCGCTGTCCTACAATGAGCAGTTCTTC